This is a list of T cell receptor beta chains from one sample in a study of T cells in tumors after PD-1 blockade. The method was immunoSEQ multiplex PCR; TCRdb's version includes in-frame clones alone and lacks a portion of them. The data show roughly 60,000 clones, about four fifths seen once. The material sequenced was PBMCs, taken before anti-PD-1 treatment. These receptors were taken from a human donor with basal cell carcinoma. Each CDR3 is given with its conserved first and last residue.

v_call cdr3_aa
TRBV6-4 CASSSGSYNEQFF
TRBV2 CASSEAQLWGGYTF
TRBV5-1 CASSRRRGGDTEAFF
TRBV10-2 CASRVAGPLGTQYF
TRBV6-4 CASSDGAGGVNEQFF
TRBV10-3 CAISGREYNEQFF
TRBV5-4 CASSIQGSYNSPLHF
TRBV4-2 CASSQDLGRGDEQYF
TRBV7-2 CASSLVWGTDTQYF
TRBV11-1 CASSLDGQGSYGYTF
TRBV7-2 CASSRPRDYGYTF
TRBV6-5 CAKQQRDTQYF
TRBV19 CASSKDAGDGETQYF
TRBV11-3 CASSFGSGNEQFF
TRBV5-4 CASSSRDSNTEAFF
TRBV3-1/TRBV3-2 CASSQQGYNTEAFF
TRBV15 CATSPRRPRPNTEAFF
TRBV5-6 CASSLGFSYGYTF
TRBV19 CASSIVAGGAGEQFF
TRBV5-1 CASSLGGWKITDTQYF
TRBV18 CASSPLDKGREGYTF
TRBV5-4 CASYPGGGAQYQETQYF
TRBV7-3 CASRPSGENSPLHF
TRBV6-6 CASSYTTGQNEQFF
TRBV19 CASSDRGNQPQHF
TRBV27 CASRSPGQGFTPLHF
TRBV12-3/TRBV12-4 CASSRGSNQPQHF
TRBV30 CAWSTGPTNTEAFF
TRBV6-1 CASSDVARYEQYF
TRBV4-1 CASSQEYLEGARSYEQYF
TRBV10-1 CASTDYRNSPLHF
TRBV10-1 CASSEWQDQETQYF
TRBV3-1/TRBV3-2 CASSPAGGRQETQYF
TRBV5-1 CASSLGDRGGQPQHF
TRBV9 CASSVSNPGLAGRSTGELFF
TRBV6-5 CASRRQGMNTEAFF
TRBV30 CAWSADRDEYF
TRBV30 CAWSVRGSHGYTF
TRBV5-6 CASSLGTGGPLNSPLHF
TRBV27 CASRGTGRLLAGVSTDTQYF
TRBV30 CAWTTGDGYTF
TRBV6-5 CASSSRDTNSPLHF
TRBV10-1 CASSEWQGETQYF
TRBV13 CASSSATGGNTEAFF
TRBV2 CASIPSASGGATDTQYF
TRBV5-4 CASSPVSGGETQYF
TRBV3-1/TRBV3-2 CASSQGGLFSSPLHF